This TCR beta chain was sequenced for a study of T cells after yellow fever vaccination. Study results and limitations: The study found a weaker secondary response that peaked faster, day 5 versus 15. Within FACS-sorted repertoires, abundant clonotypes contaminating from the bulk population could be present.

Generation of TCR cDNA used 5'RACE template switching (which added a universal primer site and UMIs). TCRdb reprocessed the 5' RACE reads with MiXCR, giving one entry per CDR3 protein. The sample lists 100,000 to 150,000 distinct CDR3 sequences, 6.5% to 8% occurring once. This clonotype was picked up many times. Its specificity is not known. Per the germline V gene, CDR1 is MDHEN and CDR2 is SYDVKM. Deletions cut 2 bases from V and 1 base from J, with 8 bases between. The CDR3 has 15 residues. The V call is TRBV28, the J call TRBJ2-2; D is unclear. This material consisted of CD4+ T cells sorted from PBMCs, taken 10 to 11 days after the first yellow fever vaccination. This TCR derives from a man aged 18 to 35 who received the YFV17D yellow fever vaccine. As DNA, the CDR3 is TGTGCCAGCAGTTTAATGGGGATGAACACCGGGGAGCTGTTTTTT. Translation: CASSLMGMNTGELFF.